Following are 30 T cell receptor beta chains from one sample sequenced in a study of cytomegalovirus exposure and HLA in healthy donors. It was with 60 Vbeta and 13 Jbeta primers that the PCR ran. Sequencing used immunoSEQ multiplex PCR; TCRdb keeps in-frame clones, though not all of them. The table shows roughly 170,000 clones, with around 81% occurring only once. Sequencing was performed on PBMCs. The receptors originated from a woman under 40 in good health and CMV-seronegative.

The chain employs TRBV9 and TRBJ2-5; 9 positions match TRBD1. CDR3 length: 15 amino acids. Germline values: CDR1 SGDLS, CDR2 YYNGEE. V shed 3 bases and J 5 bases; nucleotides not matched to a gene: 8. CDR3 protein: CASSGGTGGGETQYF. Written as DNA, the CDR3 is TGTGCCAGCAGCGGTGGAACAGGGGGCGGGGAGACCCAGTACTTC.

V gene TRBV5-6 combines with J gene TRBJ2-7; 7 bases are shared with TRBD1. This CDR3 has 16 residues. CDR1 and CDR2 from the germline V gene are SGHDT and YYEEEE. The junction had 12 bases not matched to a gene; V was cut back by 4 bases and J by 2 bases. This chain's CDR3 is CASSPPTGTAPYEQYF. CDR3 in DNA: TGTGCCAGCAGCCCCCCAACCGGGACAGCCCCCTACGAGCAGTACTTC.

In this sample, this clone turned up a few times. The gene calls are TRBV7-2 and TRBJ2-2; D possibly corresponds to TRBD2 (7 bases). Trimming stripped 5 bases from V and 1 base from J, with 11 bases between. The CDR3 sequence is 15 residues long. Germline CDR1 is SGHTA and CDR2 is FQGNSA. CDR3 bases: TGTGCCAGCAGCCGGGGGGCGCGGAACACCGGGGAGCTGTTTTTT. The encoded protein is CASSRGARNTGELFF.

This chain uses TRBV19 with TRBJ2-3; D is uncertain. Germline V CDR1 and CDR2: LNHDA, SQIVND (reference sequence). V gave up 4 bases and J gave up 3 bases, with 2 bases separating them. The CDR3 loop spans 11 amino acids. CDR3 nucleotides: TGTGCCAGTAGTACGACAGATACGCAGTATTTT. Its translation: CASSTTDTQYF.

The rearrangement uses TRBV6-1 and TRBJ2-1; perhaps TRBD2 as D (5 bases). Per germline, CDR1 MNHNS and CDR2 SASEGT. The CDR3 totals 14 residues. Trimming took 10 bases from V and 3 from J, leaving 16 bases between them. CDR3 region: CATAWRTLYNEQFF. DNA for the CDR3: TGTGCCACCGCATGGAGGACGCTCTACAATGAGCAGTTCTTC.

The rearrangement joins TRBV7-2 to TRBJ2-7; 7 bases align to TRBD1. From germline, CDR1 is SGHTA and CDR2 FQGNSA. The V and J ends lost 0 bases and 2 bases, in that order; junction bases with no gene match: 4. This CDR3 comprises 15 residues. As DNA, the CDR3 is TGTGCCAGCAGCTTAGCGAGGGACAGCACCTACGAGCAGTACTTC. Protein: CASSLARDSTYEQYF.

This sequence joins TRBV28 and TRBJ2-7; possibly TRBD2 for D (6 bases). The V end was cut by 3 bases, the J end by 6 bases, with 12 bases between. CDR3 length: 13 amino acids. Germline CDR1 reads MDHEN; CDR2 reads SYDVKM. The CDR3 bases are TGTGCCAGCAGTTTTCGTGGGGGGAGCGAGCAGTACTTC. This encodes CASSFRGGSEQYF.

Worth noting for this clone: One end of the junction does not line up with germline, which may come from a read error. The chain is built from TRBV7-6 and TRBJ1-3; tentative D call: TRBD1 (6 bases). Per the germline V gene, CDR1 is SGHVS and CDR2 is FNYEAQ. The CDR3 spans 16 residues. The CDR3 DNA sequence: TGTGCCAGCAGCCCAACTCGTCACAGGGCTGGAGACACCATATATTTT. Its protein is CASSPTRHRAGDTIYF.

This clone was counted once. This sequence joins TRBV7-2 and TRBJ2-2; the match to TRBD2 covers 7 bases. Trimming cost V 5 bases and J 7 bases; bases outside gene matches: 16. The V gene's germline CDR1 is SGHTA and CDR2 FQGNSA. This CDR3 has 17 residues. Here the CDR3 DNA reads TGTGCCAGCAGCCCGCAATCCGCGGCTAGCGGCGGCGGGGAGCTGTTTTTT. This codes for CASSPQSAASGGGELFF.

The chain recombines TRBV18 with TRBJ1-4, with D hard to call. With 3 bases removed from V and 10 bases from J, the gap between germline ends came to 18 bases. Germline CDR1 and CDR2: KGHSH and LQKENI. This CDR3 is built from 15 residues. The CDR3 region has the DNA TGTGCCAGCTCACCTTTGCACGTCGGTGATGGAAAACTGTTTTTT. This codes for CASSPLHVGDGKLFF.

The CDR3 spells CAWSPGVLMGTEAFF. In DNA form, the CDR3 reads TGTGCCTGGAGTCCAGGGGTCCTGATGGGAACTGAAGCTTTCTTT. V and J are TRBV30 and TRBJ1-1, with a tentative D call TRBD1 (6 bases). Trimming cost V 2 bases and J 5 bases, with 18 bases left between them. CDR1 and CDR2 from the germline V gene are GTSNPN and SVGIG (reference sequence). The CDR3 extends over 15 amino acids.

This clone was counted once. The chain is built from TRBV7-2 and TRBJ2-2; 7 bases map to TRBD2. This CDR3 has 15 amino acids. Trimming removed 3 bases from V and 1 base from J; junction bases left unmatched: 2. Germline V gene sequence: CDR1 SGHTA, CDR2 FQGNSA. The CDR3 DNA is TGTGCCAGCAGCTTGAGCGGGGTGAACACCGGGGAGCTGTTTTTT. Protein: CASSLSGVNTGELFF.

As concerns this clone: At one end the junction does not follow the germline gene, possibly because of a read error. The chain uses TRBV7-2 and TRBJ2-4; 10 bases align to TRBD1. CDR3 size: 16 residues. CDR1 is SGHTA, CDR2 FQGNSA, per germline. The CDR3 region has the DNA TGTGCCAGCAGCACCGGGACAGGGGTAGCCAAAAACAGTCAGTACTTC. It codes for CASSTGTGVAKNSQYF.

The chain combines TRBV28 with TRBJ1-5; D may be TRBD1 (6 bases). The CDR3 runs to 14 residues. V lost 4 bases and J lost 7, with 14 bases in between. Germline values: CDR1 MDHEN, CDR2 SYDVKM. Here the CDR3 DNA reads TGTGCCAGCAGTTCCCCTGAGGGGGTGCAGCCCCAGCATTTT. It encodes CASSSPEGVQPQHF.

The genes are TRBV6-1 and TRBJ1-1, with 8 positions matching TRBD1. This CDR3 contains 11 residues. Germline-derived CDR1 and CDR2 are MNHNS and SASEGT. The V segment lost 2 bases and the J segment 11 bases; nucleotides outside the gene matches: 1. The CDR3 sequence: CASSETGGAFF. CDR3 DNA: TGTGCCAGCAGTGAAACAGGGGGGGCTTTCTTT.

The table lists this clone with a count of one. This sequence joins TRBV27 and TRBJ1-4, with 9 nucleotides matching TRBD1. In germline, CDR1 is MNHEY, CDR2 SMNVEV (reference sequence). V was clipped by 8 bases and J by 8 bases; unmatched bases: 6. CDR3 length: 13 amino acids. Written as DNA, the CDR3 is TGTGCCAGCCGGAGGACAGGGGAAGAAAAACTGTTTTTT. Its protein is CASRRTGEEKLFF.

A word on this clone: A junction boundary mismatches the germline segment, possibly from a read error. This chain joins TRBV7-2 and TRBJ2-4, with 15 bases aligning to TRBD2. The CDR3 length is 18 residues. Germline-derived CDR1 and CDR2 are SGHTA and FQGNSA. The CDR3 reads CASSPTRTSGRAGNSQYF. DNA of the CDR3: TGTGCCAGCAGCCCGACCAGGACTAGCGGGAGGGCCGGAAACAGTCAGTACTTC.

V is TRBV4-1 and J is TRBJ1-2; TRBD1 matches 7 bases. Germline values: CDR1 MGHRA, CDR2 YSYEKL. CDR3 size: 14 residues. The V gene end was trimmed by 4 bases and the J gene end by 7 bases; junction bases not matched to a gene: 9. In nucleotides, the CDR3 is TGCGCCAGCAGCCTAAAGGGGGCATGGCCTGGCTACACCTTC. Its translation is CASSLKGAWPGYTF.

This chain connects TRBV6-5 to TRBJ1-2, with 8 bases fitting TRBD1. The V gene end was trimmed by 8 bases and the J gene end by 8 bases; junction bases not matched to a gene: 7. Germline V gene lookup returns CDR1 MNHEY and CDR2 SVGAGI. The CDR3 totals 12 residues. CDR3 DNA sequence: TGTGCCAGCCGACAGGGGCTGGGGGGCTACACCTTC. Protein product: CASRQGLGGYTF.

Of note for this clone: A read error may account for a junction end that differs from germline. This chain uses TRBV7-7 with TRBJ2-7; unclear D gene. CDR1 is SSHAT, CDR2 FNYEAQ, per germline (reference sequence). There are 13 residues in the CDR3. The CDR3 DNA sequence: TGTGCTAGCAGCCCGAGTCTCGGCTACGAGCAGTACTTC. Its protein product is CASSPSLGYEQYF.

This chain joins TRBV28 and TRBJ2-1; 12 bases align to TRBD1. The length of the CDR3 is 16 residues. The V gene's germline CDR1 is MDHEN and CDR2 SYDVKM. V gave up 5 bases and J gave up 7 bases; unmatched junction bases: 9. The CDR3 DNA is TGTGCCAGCAGTCCCCGGGGACAGGGGGCGTGGAATGAGCAGTTCTTC. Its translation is CASSPRGQGAWNEQFF.

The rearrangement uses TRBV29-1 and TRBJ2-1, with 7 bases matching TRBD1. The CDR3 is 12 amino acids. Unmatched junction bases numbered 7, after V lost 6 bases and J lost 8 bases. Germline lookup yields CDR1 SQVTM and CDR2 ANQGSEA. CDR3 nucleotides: TGCAGCGTCTCGACAGGGAGCGATGAGCAGTTCTTC. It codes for CSVSTGSDEQFF.

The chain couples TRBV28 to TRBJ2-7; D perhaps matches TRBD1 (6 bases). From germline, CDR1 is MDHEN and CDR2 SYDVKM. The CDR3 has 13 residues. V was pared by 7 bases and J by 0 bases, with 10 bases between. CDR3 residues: CASTEGGSYEQYF. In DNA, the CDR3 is TGTGCCAGCACAGAAGGGGGCTCCTACGAGCAGTACTTC.

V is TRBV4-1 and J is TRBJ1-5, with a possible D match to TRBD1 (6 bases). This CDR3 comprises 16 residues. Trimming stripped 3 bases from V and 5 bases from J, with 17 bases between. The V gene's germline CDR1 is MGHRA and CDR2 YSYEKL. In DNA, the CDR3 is TGCGCCAGCAGCCATCCCAAGGGGGACACCTATCAGCCCCAGCATTTT. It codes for CASSHPKGDTYQPQHF.

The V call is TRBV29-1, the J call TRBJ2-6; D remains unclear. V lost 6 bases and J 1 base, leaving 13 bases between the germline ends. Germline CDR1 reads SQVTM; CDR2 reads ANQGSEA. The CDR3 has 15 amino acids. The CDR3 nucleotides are TGCAGCGTGCTTATTTTGACATCTGGGGCCAACGTCCTGACTTTC. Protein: CSVLILTSGANVLTF. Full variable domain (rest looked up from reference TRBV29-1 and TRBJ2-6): SAVISQKPSRDICQRGTSLTIQCQVDSQVTMMFWYRQQPGQSLTLIATANQGSEATYESGFVIDKFPISRPNLTFSTLTVSNMSPEDSSIYLCSVLILTSGANVLTFGAGSRLTVL.

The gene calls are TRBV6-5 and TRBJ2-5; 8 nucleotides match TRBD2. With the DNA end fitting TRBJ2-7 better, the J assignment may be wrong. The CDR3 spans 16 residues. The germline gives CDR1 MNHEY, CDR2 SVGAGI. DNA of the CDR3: TGTGCCAGCAGTTACTCCAGGAGCGGGGGCACCTACGAGCAGTACTTC. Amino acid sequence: CASSYSRSGGTYEQYF.

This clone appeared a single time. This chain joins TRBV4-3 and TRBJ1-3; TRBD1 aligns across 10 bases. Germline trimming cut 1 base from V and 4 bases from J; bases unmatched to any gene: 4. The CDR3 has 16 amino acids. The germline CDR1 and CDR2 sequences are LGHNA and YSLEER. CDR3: CASSQGWTGGGNTIYF. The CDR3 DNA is TGCGCCAGCAGCCAAGGTTGGACAGGGGGAGGAAACACCATATATTTT.

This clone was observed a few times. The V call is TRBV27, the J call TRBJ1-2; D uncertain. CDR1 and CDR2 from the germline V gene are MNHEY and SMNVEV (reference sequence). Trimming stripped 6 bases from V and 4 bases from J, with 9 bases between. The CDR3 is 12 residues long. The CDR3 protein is CASRTLPYGYTF. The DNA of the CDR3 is TGTGCCAGCAGAACCCTACCCTATGGCTACACCTTC.

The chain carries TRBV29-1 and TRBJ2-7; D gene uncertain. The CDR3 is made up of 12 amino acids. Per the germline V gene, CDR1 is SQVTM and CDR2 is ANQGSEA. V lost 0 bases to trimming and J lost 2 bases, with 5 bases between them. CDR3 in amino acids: CSVEEGAYEQYF. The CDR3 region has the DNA TGCAGCGTTGAAGAAGGAGCCTACGAGCAGTACTTC.

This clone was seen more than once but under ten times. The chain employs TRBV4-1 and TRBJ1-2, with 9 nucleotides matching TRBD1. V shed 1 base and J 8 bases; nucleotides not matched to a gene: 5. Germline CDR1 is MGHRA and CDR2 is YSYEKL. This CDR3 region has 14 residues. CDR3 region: CASSQAGTGTGYTF. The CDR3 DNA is TGCGCCAGCAGCCAAGCGGGGACAGGGACCGGCTACACCTTC.